These 26 T cell receptor beta chains originate from one sample sequenced in a study of cytomegalovirus exposure and HLA in healthy donors. Only in-frame clones appear in the TCRdb table, and some are missing; sequencing was by immunoSEQ multiplex PCR. The sample yields over 200,000 clones, 85% to 90% seen once. Sequencing was carried out using PBMCs. The receptors were gathered from a woman aged 18-35 years in good health and CMV-seronegative.

This clone appeared once. The chain uses TRBV11-2 and TRBJ2-5, with D possibly matching TRBD1 (6 bases). The CDR3 loop spans 15 amino acids. V was clipped by 5 bases and J by 4 bases, with 17 bases between them. CDR1 is SGHAT and CDR2 is FQNNGV in the germline V gene. The CDR3 reads CASSRTQGRGETQYF. The CDR3 nucleotides read TGTGCCAGCAGCAGAACACAGGGACGTGGAGAGACCCAGTACTTC.

CDR3 sequence (DNA): TGTGCCAGCAGCGTAGCTGAACTTTCCTATGGCTACACCTTC. As protein: CASSVAELSYGYTF. The chain links TRBV9 to TRBJ1-2; no reliable D call. CDR1 and CDR2 (germline): SGDLS, YYNGEE. The ends were cut back, 0 bases at V and 4 bases at J, with 10 bases in the middle. This CDR3 is 14 amino acids long.

V gene TRBV9 combines with J gene TRBJ2-1; 7 bases fit TRBD1. V trimming: 4 bases; J trimming: 4 bases; junction bases outside the gene matches: 5. Germline V gene sequence: CDR1 SGDLS, CDR2 YYNGEE. This CDR3 has 14 residues. CDR3 sequence (DNA): TGTGCCAGCAGCTCGGGACAGCTTTACAATGAGCAGTTCTTC. The encoded protein is CASSSGQLYNEQFF.

The chain uses TRBV5-1 and TRBJ2-7; 10 positions agree with TRBD1. Germline CDR1 reads SGHRS; CDR2 reads YFSETQ. CDR3 length: 15 residues. V trimming: 0 bases; J trimming: 5 bases; junction bases outside the gene matches: 5. The CDR3 loop is CASSLGGTGVDEQYF. The CDR3 nucleotides read TGCGCCAGCAGCTTGGGCGGGACAGGGGTTGACGAGCAGTACTTC.

The J gene is TRBJ2-7, the V gene TRBV19; a weak D match, TRBD2 (5 bases). Germline V gene data show CDR1 as LNHDA and CDR2 as SQIVND (reference sequence). The V gene lost 6 bases and the J gene lost 2 bases, with 14 bases spanning the gap. This CDR3 comprises 14 residues. Written as DNA, the CDR3 is TGTGCCAGTAGCCCCTCGAGCGGCCCCTACGAGCAGTACTTC. Protein sequence: CASSPSSGPYEQYF.

This chain links TRBV7-9 with TRBJ2-7; D gene unclear. V shed 1 base and J shed 5 bases, with 9 bases lying between them. The CDR3 length is 13 residues. CDR1 is SEHNR, CDR2 FQNEAQ, per germline (reference sequence). The CDR3 DNA follows: TGTGCCAGCAGCTTAGTCCGAGAAAACGAGCAGTACTTC. It encodes CASSLVRENEQYF. The variable domain in full, with the rest retrieved from reference TRBV7-9 and TRBJ2-7, is DTGVSQNPRHKITKRGQNVTFRCDPISEHNRLYWYRQTLGQGPEFLTYFQNEAQLEKSRLLSDRFSAERPKGSFSTLEIQRTEQGDSAMYLCASSLVRENEQYFGPGTRLTVT.

The chain couples TRBV9 to TRBJ2-1; 8 nucleotides agree with TRBD1. This CDR3 has 13 residues. CDR1 and CDR2 from the germline V gene are SGDLS and YYNGEE. The junction had 7 bases not matched to a gene; V was cut back by 0 bases and J by 14 bases. The CDR3 loop is CASSVDQGARKFF. The CDR3 DNA follows: TGTGCCAGCAGCGTAGACCAGGGGGCGCGGAAGTTCTTC.

V and J are TRBV5-6 and TRBJ1-1; 8 nucleotides align to TRBD1. The J segment lost 0 bases and the V segment lost 4 bases, leaving 5 bases of the junction unmatched. The V gene's germline CDR1 is SGHDT and CDR2 YYEEEE. CDR3 size: 15 residues. CDR3 loop: CASSGQGGMNTEAFF. In DNA, the CDR3 is TGTGCCAGCAGCGGACAGGGTGGAATGAACACTGAAGCTTTCTTT.

This clone appeared a few times. CDR3 in DNA: TGTGCCAGCAGCTTCCAGGGCCCTTATGGCTACACCTTC. Protein: CASSFQGPYGYTF. V and J are TRBV14 and TRBJ1-2; D perhaps matches TRBD1 (5 bases). Germline V gene data show CDR1 as SGHDN and CDR2 as FVKESK. Deletions cut 5 bases from V and 5 bases from J, with 12 bases between. This CDR3 contains 13 residues.

V and J are TRBV18 and TRBJ1-2, with TRBD1 identical over 8 bases. Germline V lookup: CDR1 KGHSH, CDR2 LQKENI. The V segment lost 3 bases and the J segment 7 bases; nucleotides outside the gene matches: 7. This CDR3 is built from 14 residues. Written as DNA, the CDR3 is TGTGCCAGCTCACCGGGACAGGCCCGTCGTGGCTACACCTTC. It yields the protein CASSPGQARRGYTF.

The chain has TRBV5-6 and TRBJ2-7; D perhaps matches TRBD2 (6 bases). Germline CDR1 is SGHDT and CDR2 is YYEEEE. CDR3 length: 14 amino acids. V lost 0 bases and J lost 6, with 13 bases in between. The CDR3 protein is CASSLGLTEGEQYF. The CDR3 region has the DNA TGTGCCAGCAGCTTGGGTCTTACGGAGGGCGAGCAGTACTTC.

V gene TRBV13 combines with J gene TRBJ2-5, with 11 bases matching TRBD2. Germline V CDR1 and CDR2: PRHDT, FYEKMQ (reference sequence). CDR3 length: 16 residues. V lost 5 bases and J lost 7; bases outside the gene matches: 12. CDR3: CASSASTSGIIGTQYF. The CDR3, as DNA: TGTGCCAGCAGCGCCTCGACTAGCGGGATAATTGGGACCCAGTACTTC.

The rearrangement links TRBV5-1 to TRBJ2-3; D might be TRBD2 (7 bases). The CDR3 loop spans 17 amino acids. Germline V gene data show CDR1 as SGHRS and CDR2 as YFSETQ. V lost 0 bases, J lost 2 bases, and 16 bases lay in between. CDR3 protein: CASSLGDRGGDTDTQYF. CDR3 DNA: TGCGCCAGCAGCTTGGGGGACCGAGGGGGGGACACAGATACGCAGTATTTT.

The chain combines TRBV27 with TRBJ1-2, with TRBD1 matching over 8 bases. CDR1 MNHEY and CDR2 SMNVEV come from the germline V gene (reference sequence). The V segment lost 5 bases and the J segment 4 bases; nucleotides outside the gene matches: 9. CDR3 length: 15 amino acids. Here the CDR3 reads CASSPLDRGPYGYTF. Written as DNA, the CDR3 is TGTGCCAGCAGTCCCCTTGACAGGGGTCCCTATGGCTACACCTTC.

The sample holds one count of this clone. The chain recombines TRBV27 with TRBJ1-1, with TRBD1 as a possible D gene (5 bases). Trimming removed 4 bases from V and 4 bases from J, with 10 bases in between. Germline values: CDR1 MNHEY, CDR2 SMNVEV (reference sequence). There are 13 residues in the CDR3. The CDR3 loop is CASSWGGGTEAFF. CDR3 nucleotide sequence: TGTGCCAGCAGTTGGGGGGGAGGCACTGAAGCTTTCTTT.

V gene TRBV11-2 combines with J gene TRBJ1-2; tentatively, D is TRBD1 (6 bases). V lost 2 bases to trimming and J lost 6 bases, with 13 bases between them. The CDR3 spans 14 residues. Germline-derived CDR1 and CDR2 are SGHAT and FQNNGV. The CDR3 is CASSLTRGSNGYTF. The CDR3 nucleotides read TGTGCCAGCAGCTTAACCAGGGGATCGAATGGCTACACCTTC.

V gene TRBV30 combines with J gene TRBJ2-6, with D maybe TRBD2 (6 bases). This CDR3 contains 21 residues. CDR1 is GTSNPN and CDR2 is SVGIG in the germline V gene (reference sequence). Trimming pared 0 bases from V and 2 bases from J, leaving 26 bases between. CDR3 sequence: CAWSVRRGFWAFRAGANVLTF. The CDR3 DNA reads as TGTGCCTGGAGTGTACGGAGGGGTTTCTGGGCGTTCAGGGCTGGGGCCAACGTCCTGACTTTC.

The V gene is TRBV27, the J gene TRBJ2-3; TRBD2 aligns across 10 bases. V trimming: 4 bases; J trimming: 4 bases; junction bases outside the gene matches: 5. The CDR3 is 15 amino acids. Per the germline V gene, CDR1 is MNHEY and CDR2 is SMNVEV (reference sequence). The CDR3 spells CASSYLAGASDTQYF. The CDR3 DNA follows: TGTGCCAGCAGTTATCTAGCGGGAGCCTCAGATACGCAGTATTTT.

This clone was picked up one time. V usage is TRBV2 and J usage is TRBJ1-3; no firm D call. Trimming removed 3 bases at V and 0 bases at J, with 9 bases between. The CDR3 is made up of 15 amino acids. From germline, CDR1 is SNHLY and CDR2 FYNNEI. The CDR3 DNA reads as TGTGCCAGCAGTGATGGGCATCCCTCTGGAAACACCATATATTTT. This translates into CASSDGHPSGNTIYF.

The V gene is TRBV27, the J gene TRBJ2-5; 8 nucleotides line up with TRBD1. Unmatched junction bases numbered 9, after V lost 5 bases and J lost 1 base. CDR3 size: 16 residues. Germline V gene data show CDR1 as MNHEY and CDR2 as SMNVEV (reference sequence). This CDR3 is CASSPTGQELQETQYF. CDR3 DNA: TGTGCCAGCAGTCCCACGGGACAGGAGCTCCAAGAGACCCAGTACTTC.

Turning to this clone: This same CDR3 is encoded by further DNA sequences in the sample. The J gene is TRBJ2-7, the V gene TRBV28; 7 nucleotides line up with TRBD2. This CDR3 has 14 residues. J gave up 0 bases and V 2 bases, and 1 base lay outside the gene matches. The germline V gene encodes CDR1 MDHEN and CDR2 SYDVKM. The CDR3, as DNA: TGTGCCAGCAGTTTAACGGGGGGCTCCTACGAGCAGTACTTC. This gives the protein CASSLTGGSYEQYF.

CDR3 nucleotide sequence: TGTGCCAGCAGTTACTCGACCGTGGGGCCGGAAACTTTCTTT. Its protein is CASSYSTVGPETFF. The V and J genes are TRBV6-5 and TRBJ1-1; the D gene is possibly TRBD1 (5 bases). V was cut by 0 bases and J by 12 bases, with 17 bases left in between. The germline V gene encodes CDR1 MNHEY and CDR2 SVGAGI. The CDR3 extends over 14 amino acids.

V and J are TRBV27 and TRBJ1-1; D remains ambiguous. CDR3 length equals 12 residues. Deletions cut 6 bases from V and 2 bases from J, with 7 bases between. Germline V gives CDR1 MNHEY, CDR2 SMNVEV (reference sequence). The CDR3 coding sequence is TGTGCCAGCAGGGCGGGCAACACTGAAGCTTTCTTT. Translated, it gives CASRAGNTEAFF.

V is TRBV7-2 and J is TRBJ2-7, with a weak D call TRBD1 (6 bases). Germline loops: CDR1 SGHTA, CDR2 FQGNSA. V gave up 3 bases and J gave up 3 bases, with 9 bases separating them. This CDR3 comprises 13 residues. The CDR3 is CASSFVQGYEQYF. The CDR3 DNA reads as TGTGCCAGCAGCTTCGTACAGGGCTACGAGCAGTACTTC.

The J gene is TRBJ1-3, the V gene TRBV6-1; D remains unclear. The CDR3 extends over 14 amino acids. Germline CDR1 is MNHNS and CDR2 is SASEGT. Trimming stripped 3 bases from V and 0 bases from J, with 6 bases between. The CDR3 reads CASSDSRSGNTIYF. The CDR3 DNA is TGTGCCAGCAGTGACAGTCGCTCTGGAAACACCATATATTTT.

V is TRBV27 and J is TRBJ2-1; no firm D call. Trimming cost V 3 bases and J 4 bases, with 10 bases left between them. Germline CDR1 is MNHEY and CDR2 is SMNVEV (reference sequence). This CDR3 contains 14 residues. CDR3 DNA sequence: TGTGCCAGCAGTTTTTTAGCAGATTACAATGAGCAGTTCTTC. Translated, it gives CASSFLADYNEQFF.